The rows below give T cell receptor beta chains drawn from one sample of a study of blood T cell repertoires in COVID-19. Sequenced by immunoSEQ multiplex PCR; TCRdb stores in-frame clones only, minus some. The sample carries 150,000 or so clones, about 70% recorded once. Sequencing was done on a sample of peripheral blood. These TCRs come from a woman aged 65 to 85 with acute or convalescent COVID-19. Each CDR3 is given with its conserved first and last residue. A D gene is named only where the DNA matches it firmly. Clone size is stated in some rows and not others, as once, few, many or a class when expanded.

>TRBV23-1|TRBJ1-1|TRBD1|NA
TGCGCCAGCAGTCAGGGTAAAACAGGGGGCACTGAAGCTTTCTTT
CASSQGKTGGTEAFF
>TRBV12-5|TRBJ2-7|TRBD1|NA
TGCCCCAGACAGGGTCACCACGAGCAGTACTTC
CPRQGHHEQYF
>TRBV19|TRBJ1-4|NA|NA
TGTGCCAGTAGTGCCCGCATGACAGGCTCTAATGAAAAACTGTTTTTT
CASSARMTGSNEKLFF
>TRBV14|TRBJ2-7|TRBD1|NA
TGTGCCAGCAGCCAAGTCCGGACAGGGGGCGAGCAGTACTTC
CASSQVRTGGEQYF
>TRBV14|TRBJ2-7|TRBD2|NA
TGTGCCAGCAGCCATAGAGGACTAGCGGGAGTCGAGCAGTACTTC
CASSHRGLAGVEQYF
>TRBV7-2|TRBJ1-2|NA|NA
TGTGCCAGCAGCTTAGGGACAGAATATGGCTACACCTTC
CASSLGTEYGYTF
>TRBV7-9|TRBJ2-1|NA|NA
TGTGCCAGCAGCTTAACCGGGTTGTCCTACAATGAGCAGTTCTTC
CASSLTGLSYNEQFF
>TRBV15|TRBJ2-7|TRBD2|many
TGTGCCACCAGCAGGCCGGGACTAGACTCCTACGAGCAGTACTTC
CATSRPGLDSYEQYF
>TRBV11-2|TRBJ2-7|TRBD2|few
TGTGCCAGCACCTTTAGCGGGAGAGCGTACGAGCAGTACTTC
CASTFSGRAYEQYF
>TRBV6-5|TRBJ2-4|TRBD2|NA
TGTGCCAGCAGACGAGAGCGGGAGTACAAAAACATTCAGTACTTC
CASRREREYKNIQYF
>TRBV5-5|TRBJ1-1|NA|NA
TGTGCCAGCAGCTTGGGCCCCTCGGGATCGGGGTTTGAAGCTTTCTTT
CASSLGPSGSGFEAFF
>TRBV6-1|TRBJ1-2|TRBD1|NA
TGTGCCAGCAGTGAAGCTGGGACAGGGGGAGGCTACACCTTC
CASSEAGTGGGYTF
>TRBV12-3/TRBV12-4|TRBJ1-2|NA|NA
TGTGCCAGCAGTCCTGGAGGGAACTATGGCTACACCTTC
CASSPGGNYGYTF
>TRBV19|TRBJ2-5|NA|NA
TGTGCCAGTAGTATAGGTCAGGGGTCGACCCAGTACTTC
CASSIGQGSTQYF
>TRBV6-2/TRBV6-3|TRBJ2-7|NA|once
TGTGCCAGCAGTTCGGGACTGACGATAGCCTACGAGCAGTACTTC
CASSSGLTIAYEQYF
>TRBV11-1|TRBJ1-3|NA|few
TGTGCCAGCAAAGAGGTCAGCTCTGGAAACACCATATATTTT
CASKEVSSGNTIYF
>TRBV20-1|TRBJ2-3|TRBD1|few
TGCAGTGCTAGTGATTCGGTTGGACAGGGGCCCACAGATACGCAGTATTTT
CSASDSVGQGPTDTQYF
>TRBV7-9|TRBJ1-1|NA|NA
TGTGCCAGCAGCTTAGGTGGGGAGTTTGAAGCTTTCTTT
CASSLGGEFEAFF
>TRBV12-3/TRBV12-4|TRBJ1-1|TRBD1|NA
TGTGCCAGCAGCCTGGGACAGGTGGGCGAAGCTTTCTTT
CASSLGQVGEAFF
>TRBV24-1|TRBJ2-7|TRBD1|NA
TGTGCCACCAGTGATTCGGCCCGGACAGGGGGCGACGAGCAGTACTTC
CATSDSARTGGDEQYF
>TRBV7-8|TRBJ2-7|TRBD2|NA
TGTGCCAGCAGCTTAGCCCTGGGGAGGGGCGAGCAGTACTTC
CASSLALGRGEQYF
>TRBV7-9|TRBJ2-7|NA|NA
TGTGCCAGCAGCGCCAGCGGTAGGAGCTCCTACGAGCAGTACTTC
CASSASGRSSYEQYF
>TRBV7-2|TRBJ2-3|NA|few
TGTGCCAGCAGCTTGGGCGGGACTAGCACAGATACGCAGTATTTT
CASSLGGTSTDTQYF
>TRBV11-2|TRBJ2-7|TRBD2|once
TGTGCCAGCAGCTCACCGGGGGGGGGCCACCTCGAGCAGTACTTC
CASSSPGGGHLEQYF
>TRBV7-6|TRBJ2-4|NA|NA
TGTGCCAGCAGCTTAGCCGGACAGAGGGACATTCAGTACTTC
CASSLAGQRDIQYF
>TRBV7-9|TRBJ2-5|TRBD1|NA
TGTGCCAGCAGCTCCGGGACAGGGGTACGGGAGACCCAGTACTTC
CASSSGTGVRETQYF
>TRBV28|TRBJ2-1|TRBD1|once
TGTGCCAGCAGTCTAGGGGGACAGGGCTTCATCAATGAGCAGTTCTTC
CASSLGGQGFINEQFF
>TRBV7-8|TRBJ2-1|NA|once
TGTGCCAGCAGCTTTGACAGGGACGGGGGGCAGTTCTTC
CASSFDRDGGQFF
>TRBV19|TRBJ1-2|NA|NA
TGTGCCAGTAGTATCGGAAGACAGGTCGGCTACACCTTC
CASSIGRQVGYTF
>TRBV19|TRBJ1-6|NA|few
TGTGCCAGTAGTATAGATACCTCGGGAAGCCTAAATTCACCCCTCCACTTT
CASSIDTSGSLNSPLHF
>TRBV7-8|TRBJ2-7|TRBD1|once
TGTGCCAGCAGCTTGGACAGGGTCGAGCAGTACTTC
CASSLDRVEQYF
>TRBV5-4|TRBJ1-6|NA|NA
TGTGCCAGCAGCCCTGGGAGGGGCTATGATTCACCCCTCCACTTT
CASSPGRGYDSPLHF
>TRBV4-3|TRBJ1-2|NA|few
TGCGCCAGCAGCCAATCATGGGGGAGGACGTATCTTAATGGGAGTGATGGCTACACCTTC
CASSQSWGRTYLNGSDGYTF
>TRBV4-1|TRBJ2-7|TRBD2|NA
TGCGCCAGCAGCCACGTGACTAGCGGGAGGGCCTACGAGCAGTACTTC
CASSHVTSGRAYEQYF
>TRBV27|TRBJ2-7|TRBD2|NA
TGTGCCAGCCGCCCGGCAGGGATGGCTAGCGGGAGGGCGAGCGAGCAGTACTTC
CASRPAGMASGRASEQYF
>TRBV9|TRBJ2-3|TRBD2|once
TGTGCCAGCAGCGTAGATCCTAGCGGAACAGATACGCAGTATTTT
CASSVDPSGTDTQYF
>TRBV5-1|TRBJ2-5|TRBD1|NA
TGCGCCAGCAGTTGGGGACAGGGAATAGAGACCCAGTACTTC
CASSWGQGIETQYF
>TRBV7-2|TRBJ1-5|TRBD1|NA
TGTGCCAGCAGCCAGGGGGGCAATCAGCCCCAGCATTTT
CASSQGGNQPQHF
>TRBV1|TRBJ2-7|NA|NA
TGCACCAGCAGCCAAGATCTAGGTTTGATGCCCCGGGGTCCCGCCTACGAGCAGTACTTC
CTSSQDLGLMPRGPAYEQYF
>TRBV6-5|TRBJ2-7|TRBD2|NA
TGTGCCAGCAGGGCCCCACGGGGAGGGTCCTACGAGCAGTACTTC
CASRAPRGGSYEQYF
>TRBV5-1|TRBJ2-3|NA|NA
TGCGCCAGCCGGGGAGATTGGGTAGATACGCAGTATTTT
CASRGDWVDTQYF
>TRBV6-2/TRBV6-3|TRBJ2-7|TRBD2|NA
TGTGCCAGCAGCCCCGCCACTAGCGGGGGGCTGCCCTACGAGCAGTACTTC
CASSPATSGGLPYEQYF
>TRBV6-2/TRBV6-3|TRBJ1-5|TRBD1|NA
TGTGCCAGCAGTTCGGACAGGGTCGGCAATCAGCCCCAGCATTTT
CASSSDRVGNQPQHF
>TRBV12-5|TRBJ1-5|NA|NA
TGTGCTAGTGGTTTGGGGGGACTGAGCAATCAGCCCCAGCATTTT
CASGLGGLSNQPQHF
>TRBV4-3|TRBJ1-1|NA|NA
TGCGCCAGCAGCCAAGGAACGCAAGCCCAAGCTTTCTTT
CASSQGTQAQAFF
>TRBV5-1|TRBJ1-5|NA|NA
TGCGCCAGCAGCTCGGACGGGGGGCGGTTGGAGCCCCAGCATTTT
CASSSDGGRLEPQHF
>TRBV3-1/TRBV3-2|TRBJ2-3|TRBD1|NA
TGTGCCAGCAGACAGGGGGGAAGCACAGATACGCAGTATTTT
CASRQGGSTDTQYF
>TRBV10-3|TRBJ2-2|NA|few
TGTGCCATCAGTGACAGGGGAGTGAACACCGGGGAGCTGTTTTTT
CAISDRGVNTGELFF
>TRBV20-1|TRBJ2-5|NA|NA
TGCAGTGCTAGTGTCGGGGCAGGGGAAGAGACCCAGTACTTC
CSASVGAGEETQYF
>TRBV29-1|TRBJ1-2|NA|NA
TGCAGCGTTGAAGATCGAGAGGATTATGGCTACACCTTC
CSVEDREDYGYTF
>TRBV24-1|TRBJ2-1|NA|NA
TGTGCCACCAGTGATCCAGGTGGGAGTAGTTACAATGAGCAGTTCTTC
CATSDPGGSSYNEQFF
>TRBV24-1|TRBJ2-7|TRBD2|NA
TGTGCCACCAGTGACCCTGGACTAGCGGGCGAGCAGTACTTC
CATSDPGLAGEQYF
>TRBV28|TRBJ2-7|NA|NA
TGTGCCAGCAGACAGGGTTCCTACGAGCAGTACTTC
CASRQGSYEQYF
>TRBV5-1|TRBJ2-7|TRBD1|NA
TGCGCCAGCAGCTTGGGGACAGGGTACGAGCAGTACTTC
CASSLGTGYEQYF
>TRBV7-9|TRBJ1-2|TRBD1|NA
TGTGCCAGCAGCTACCCGGACAGGGATGGCTACACCTTC
CASSYPDRDGYTF
>TRBV7-2|TRBJ2-4|TRBD2|NA
TGTGCCAGCAGCTTATTCCGAACCGGGGGGAACATTCAGTACTTC
CASSLFRTGGNIQYF